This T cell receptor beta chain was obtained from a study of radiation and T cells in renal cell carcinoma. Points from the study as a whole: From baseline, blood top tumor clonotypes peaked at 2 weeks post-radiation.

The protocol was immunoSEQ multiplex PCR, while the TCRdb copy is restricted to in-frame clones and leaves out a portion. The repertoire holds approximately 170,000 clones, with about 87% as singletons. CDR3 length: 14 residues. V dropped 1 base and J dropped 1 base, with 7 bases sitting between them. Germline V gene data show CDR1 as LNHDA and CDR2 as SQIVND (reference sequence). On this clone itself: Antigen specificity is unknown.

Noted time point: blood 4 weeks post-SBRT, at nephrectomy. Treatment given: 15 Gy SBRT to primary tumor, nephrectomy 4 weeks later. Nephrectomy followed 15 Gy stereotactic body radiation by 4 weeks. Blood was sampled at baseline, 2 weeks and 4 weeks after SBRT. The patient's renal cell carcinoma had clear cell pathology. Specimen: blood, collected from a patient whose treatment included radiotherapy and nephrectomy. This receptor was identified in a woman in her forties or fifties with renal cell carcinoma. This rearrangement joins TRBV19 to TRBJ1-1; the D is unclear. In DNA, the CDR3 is TGTGCCAGTAGTATAGTTGCGGGGAACACTGAAGCTTTCTTT. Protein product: CASSIVAGNTEAFF.